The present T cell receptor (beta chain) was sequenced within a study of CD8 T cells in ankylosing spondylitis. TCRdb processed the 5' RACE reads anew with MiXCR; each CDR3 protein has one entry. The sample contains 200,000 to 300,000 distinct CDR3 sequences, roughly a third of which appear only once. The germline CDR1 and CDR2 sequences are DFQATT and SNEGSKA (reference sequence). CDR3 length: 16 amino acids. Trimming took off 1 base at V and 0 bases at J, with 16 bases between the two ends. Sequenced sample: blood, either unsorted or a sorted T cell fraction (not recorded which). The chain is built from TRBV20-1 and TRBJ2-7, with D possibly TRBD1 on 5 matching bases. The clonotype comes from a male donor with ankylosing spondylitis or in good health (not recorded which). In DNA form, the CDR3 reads TGCAGTGCTAGAGCGGCAGGGTTTGGGGCCTCCTACGAGCAGTACTTC. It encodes CSARAAGFGASYEQYF.